This record looks at one TCR beta chain sequence and its context. The source of the sample is a study of blood T cell repertoires in COVID-19. As processed by the authors: Estimates of nucleated cell counts were drawn from the amplification of reference gene primers. Sequencing used immunoSEQ multiplex PCR; TCRdb keeps in-frame clones, though not all of them. V and J calls and clone size follow that table, whereas D and trimming were derived from the DNA. The repertoire consists of approximately 62,000 clones, with over 60% occurring once and the leading ten covering 5.5% to 7%. The V segment lost 1 base and the J segment 5 bases; nucleotides outside the gene matches: 7. Germline-derived CDR1 and CDR2 are GTSNPN and SVGIG (reference sequence). CDR3 length: 15 residues.

The receptor's source is a woman between 50 and 59 years old with active or convalescent COVID-19. The chain uses TRBV30 and TRBJ2-1, with 8 positions matching TRBD2. Sequencing was done on a sample of peripheral blood. The chain's CDR3 is CAWSDSGSYNNEQFF. The CDR3 DNA follows: TGTGCCTGGAGTGACAGCGGGAGTTACAACAATGAGCAGTTCTTC. The full variable domain, in which reference TRBV30 and TRBJ2-1 provide the parts outside the CDR3, is SQTIHQWPATLVQPVGSPLSLECTVEGTSNPNLYWYRQAAGRGLQLLFYSVGIGQISSEVPQNLSASRPQDRQFILSSKKLLLSDSGFYLCAWSDSGSYNNEQFFGPGTRLTVL.